A selection of T cell receptor beta chains follows, all from one sample in a study of cytomegalovirus exposure and HLA in healthy donors. Sequencing was performed with immunoSEQ multiplex PCR; in TCRdb, only in-frame clones are kept and a portion is missing. Among under 150,000 clones, around nine tenths were seen once, and the ten largest hold about 1.9%. Material for sequencing was PBMCs. The receptors were sampled from a woman aged 18-35 years in good health and CMV-seronegative. Each CDR3 is given with its conserved first and last residue. The D gene is left open where the match is weak. Clone size is shown for a subset of rows, as once, few, many or a class of expanded clone.

>TRBJ1-5|.|TRBV18|.
CASSSDRNQPQHF
TGTGCCAGCTCCTCCGACAGAAATCAGCCCCAGCATTTT
>TRBJ2-1|.|TRBV5-6|.
CASMLDSSYNEQFF
TGTGCCAGTATGCTAGATAGCTCCTACAATGAGCAGTTCTTC
>TRBJ1-6|TRBD1|TRBV2|.
CASSDEGQLVSSYNSPLHF
TGTGCCAGCAGTGATGAGGGACAGCTAGTCAGCTCCTATAATTCACCCCTCCACTTT
>TRBJ1-5|TRBD1|TRBV7-9|.
CASSLDRGPNQPQHF
TGTGCCAGCAGCTTAGACAGGGGCCCCAATCAGCCCCAGCATTTT
>TRBJ2-7|.|TRBV7-2|.
CASSHNNGEQYF
TGTGCCAGCAGCCATAACAACGGGGAGCAGTACTTC
>TRBJ1-5|TRBD1|TRBV19|.
CASSRRALGQGKSQPQHF
TGTGCCAGTAGTCGAAGGGCCCTGGGACAGGGTAAGAGTCAGCCCCAGCATTTT
>TRBJ2-5|.|TRBV5-5|.
CASSFNQETQYF
TGTGCCAGCAGCTTTAATCAGGAGACCCAGTACTTC
>TRBJ2-7|.|TRBV6-5|.
CASSSTGSAPREQYF
TGTGCCAGCAGTTCGACAGGTTCGGCCCCTCGCGAGCAGTACTTC
>TRBJ2-5|.|TRBV28|.
CASSPRQETQYF
TGTGCCAGCAGTCCCCGACAGGAGACCCAGTACTTC
>TRBJ2-2|TRBD2|TRBV11-2|.
CASSLGTRTSGVTGELFF
TGTGCCAGCAGCTTAGGAACTCGGACTAGCGGTGTCACCGGGGAGCTGTTTTTT
>TRBJ2-3|.|TRBV28|.
CASSPAGLDTQYF
TGTGCCAGCAGCCCGGCGGGGTTAGATACGCAGTATTTT
>TRBJ2-7|.|TRBV7-2|.
CASSLKGAYEQYF
TGTGCCAGCAGCTTAAAGGGGGCCTACGAGCAGTACTTC
>TRBJ2-2|TRBD1|TRBV2|.
CATPGTGDRTGELFF
TGTGCCACCCCCGGGACAGGGGACCGTACCGGGGAGCTGTTTTTT
>TRBJ2-1|.|TRBV6-1|.
CASSGNRDVGWGVNEQFF
TGTGCCAGCAGTGGGAATCGGGACGTAGGGTGGGGGGTCAATGAGCAGTTCTTC
>TRBJ2-5|.|TRBV29-1|.
CSVAGEETQYF
TGCAGCGTTGCGGGGGAAGAGACCCAGTACTTC
>TRBJ2-7|TRBD2|TRBV27|once
CASGRGTSGRTEQYF
TGTGCCAGCGGGAGGGGGACTAGCGGGCGAACCGAGCAGTACTTC
>TRBJ2-2|.|TRBV9|.
CASSVAGRNTGELFF
TGTGCCAGCAGCGTAGCGGGTCGTAACACCGGGGAGCTGTTTTTT
>TRBJ2-1|.|TRBV6-4|.
CASSEAGNTFNEQFF
TGTGCCAGCAGTGAGGCAGGGAATACCTTCAATGAGCAGTTCTTC
>TRBJ2-1|.|TRBV28|.
CASIKGDRLTGEQFF
TGTGCCAGCATCAAGGGAGACAGGTTGACAGGTGAGCAGTTCTTC
>TRBJ1-2|TRBD1|TRBV27|.
CASSSTGGDYGYTF
TGTGCCAGCAGTTCGACAGGGGGGGACTATGGCTACACCTTC
>TRBJ2-1|.|TRBV28|.
CASSLVNSPTYNEQFF
TGTGCCAGCAGTTTAGTAAACTCCCCGACCTACAATGAGCAGTTCTTC
>TRBJ1-4|TRBD1|TRBV5-1|.
CASSLARDRGPDGEKLFF
TGCGCCAGCAGCTTGGCCCGGGACAGGGGCCCCGACGGGGAAAAACTGTTTTTT
>TRBJ2-5|TRBD2|TRBV6-7|.
CASRGTSGRNQETQYF
TGTGCCAGCAGAGGGACTAGCGGGAGAAACCAAGAGACCCAGTACTTC
>TRBJ1-2|TRBD1|TRBV28|.
CASSFPPGQDRSGYTF
TGTGCCAGCAGTTTCCCCCCGGGACAGGATCGTTCTGGCTACACCTTC
>TRBJ1-1|.|TRBV13|.
CASSLATQFLGETEAFF
TGTGCCAGCAGCTTAGCCACGCAATTTCTAGGGGAAACTGAAGCTTTCTTT
>TRBJ2-5|TRBD2|TRBV7-2|.
CASSLLGLAGPPPYF
TGTGCCAGCAGCTTATTGGGACTAGCGGGTCCTCCACCGTACTTC
>TRBJ2-7|TRBD1|TRBV19|.
CASSAGQGSYEQYF
TGTGCCAGTAGTGCAGGACAGGGATCCTACGAGCAGTACTTC
>TRBJ2-7|TRBD2|TRBV4-1|.
CASSPRQTSGRALFEQYF
TGCGCCAGCAGCCCGCGCCAGACTAGCGGGAGGGCCCTATTCGAGCAGTACTTC
>TRBJ1-1|.|TRBV6-6|.
CASRRTDPNTEAFF
TGTGCCAGCAGAAGGACAGATCCGAACACTGAAGCTTTCTTT
>TRBJ1-1|.|TRBV30|.
CAWAYTEAFF
TGTGCCTGGGCGTACACTGAAGCTTTCTTT
>TRBJ2-2|.|TRBV6-5|.
CASSSRGPGELFF
TGTGCCAGCAGTTCCCGCGGTCCCGGGGAGCTGTTTTTT
>TRBJ2-7|TRBD1|TRBV27|.
CASIGQGALSYEQYF
TGTGCCAGCATCGGCCAGGGGGCGCTTAGCTACGAGCAGTACTTC
>TRBJ1-5|TRBD1|TRBV10-3|.
CAISDRGFNQPQHF
TGTGCCATCAGTGACAGGGGGTTCAATCAGCCCCAGCATTTT
>TRBJ2-1|.|TRBV27|.
CASHDRTFYNEQFF
TGTGCCAGCCACGACAGGACCTTCTACAATGAGCAGTTCTTC
>TRBJ1-5|.|TRBV6-1|.
CASSLLQEQPQHF
TGTGCCAGCAGTCTATTACAGGAGCAGCCCCAGCATTTT
>TRBJ2-2|.|TRBV5-1|.
CASSLISGNTGELFF
TGCGCCAGCAGCTTGATATCGGGGAACACCGGGGAGCTGTTTTTT
>TRBJ1-1|.|TRBV6-5|once
CASTGNSEAFF
TGTGCCAGCACCGGGAACAGTGAAGCTTTCTTT
>TRBJ2-7|TRBD1|TRBV11-2|.
CASSLRQGSYEQYF
TGTGCCAGCAGCCTACGACAGGGCTCCTACGAGCAGTACTTC
>TRBJ1-1|TRBD1|TRBV9|.
CASSSGQGSNTEAFF
TGTGCCAGCAGCTCGGGACAGGGATCTAACACTGAAGCTTTCTTT
>TRBJ2-1|TRBD1|TRBV11-2|.
CASSLLGQGAGEQFF
TGTGCCAGCAGCTTATTGGGACAGGGGGCAGGTGAGCAGTTCTTC
>TRBJ2-3|TRBD2|TRBV28|once
CASSLPLAGTDTQYF
TGTGCCAGCAGCCTCCCCCTAGCGGGGACGGATACGCAGTATTTT
>TRBJ2-1|.|TRBV19|once
CASNNSPYNEQFF
TGTGCCAGTAATAACAGCCCCTACAATGAGCAGTTCTTC
>TRBJ2-3|TRBD2|TRBV7-2|.
CASSLRLGGGAADTQYF
TGTGCCAGCAGCTTAAGGCTCGGCGGGGGGGCAGCAGATACGCAGTATTTT
>TRBJ2-5|TRBD2|TRBV7-8|.
CASSSVRWRGTQETQYF
TGTGCCAGCAGCTCCGTCAGGTGGCGGGGGACCCAAGAGACCCAGTACTTC
>TRBJ1-2|.|TRBV28|.
CASSLVFPPDNYGYTF
TGTGCCAGCAGTTTAGTGTTCCCCCCAGATAACTATGGCTACACCTTC
>TRBJ1-6|.|TRBV6-1|.
CASSRGGSPLHF
TGTGCCAGCAGCAGGGGTGGGTCACCCCTCCACTTT